The clone carrying this T cell receptor (beta chain) has only one observation. Its antigen remains unidentified. CDR3 length equals 15 residues. Trimming stripped 5 bases from V and 4 bases from J, with 17 bases between. Germline V lookup: CDR1 SEHNR, CDR2 FQNEAQ (reference sequence). The data originate from a study of cytomegalovirus exposure and HLA in healthy donors. Study-level findings and limits: HLA alleles showed associations with fewer than 20,000 TCR beta sequences in a later analysis, at a 0.05 false discovery rate. An analysis that came later showed most CMV-associated TCR beta chains appearing HLA-restricted.

The PCR used 60 Vbeta and 13 Jbeta primers. Source study methods: Unique TCR beta chains numbered 80 million to 95 million in a later analysis, with 10 million to 14 million shared. The repertoire was sequenced with immunoSEQ multiplex PCR; TCRdb's copy has only in-frame clones and lacks some. The V and J calls and the clone size are those of that table, but D and trimming were determined from the DNA. The table has around 170,000 clones, roughly 79% seen once. J is TRBJ1-2 and V is TRBV7-9; D may be TRBD1 (6 bases). The receptor was derived from a man aged 35 to 55 in good health and CMV-seronegative. Sequencing was performed on PBMCs. CDR3 in DNA: TGTGCCAGCAGCCCCCGCGCACAGGGCGGCTATGGCTACACCTTC. Translation: CASSPRAQGGYGYTF.